These 12 T cell receptor beta chains share one sample of origin, sequenced in a study of T cells in Graves' hyperthyroidism and ophthalmopathy. RNA transcripts yielded amplified TCR beta CDR3 regions. In the first-round RT-PCR of the TCR CDR3, the HTBI primer set was used. TCRdb reanalysed the multiplex PCR reads using MiXCR and keeps one entry per CDR3 protein. In the table there are about 270,000 distinct CDR3 sequences, 22% of which are singletons. Sequencing input: blood. The receptors here all came from a man under 40 with Graves' ophthalmopathy.

The V call is TRBV20-1, the J call TRBJ2-1; a weak D match, TRBD2 (5 bases). The germline gives CDR1 DFQATT, CDR2 SNEGSKA (reference sequence). V lost 1 base and J 7 bases, leaving 11 bases between the germline ends. The CDR3 covers 13 residues. CDR3 sequence reads: CSARVPGENEQFF. The CDR3 DNA follows: TGCAGTGCTAGAGTCCCCGGGGAAAATGAGCAGTTCTTC.

The V gene is TRBV9, the J gene TRBJ1-5; 11 nucleotides line up with TRBD1. CDR3 length: 17 amino acids. The junction had 8 bases not matched to a gene; V was cut back by 4 bases and J by 2 bases. The germline gives CDR1 SGDLS, CDR2 YYNGEE. CDR3 coding DNA: TGTGCCAGCAGCCGGGGAGGGGGACAGGGGGGCAATCAGCCCCAGCATTTT. Translated, it gives CASSRGGGQGGNQPQHF.

The chain links TRBV28 to TRBJ1-2, with 9 bases matching TRBD1. The CDR3 sequence is 14 residues long. The trim removed 6 bases at V and 5 bases at J, leaving 7 bases unmatched. Germline loops: CDR1 MDHEN, CDR2 SYDVKM. This CDR3 reads CASRRGGTGYGYTF. CDR3 DNA sequence: TGTGCCAGCAGGCGGGGGGGGACAGGGTATGGCTACACCTTC.

As to this clonotype: The junction differs from germline at one of its ends, possibly a read error. V gene TRBV7-9 combines with J gene TRBJ2-7, with D unresolved. The V gene's germline CDR1 is SEHNR and CDR2 FQNEAQ (reference sequence). The CDR3 runs to 13 residues. The CDR3 loop reads CASRLDNHYEQYF. The CDR3 region has the DNA TGTGCCAGCAGATTAGACAACCACTACGAGCAGTACTTC.

This clonotype was counted at least ten times. The chain joins TRBV2 to TRBJ2-3, with D perhaps TRBD2 (6 bases). This CDR3 has 14 amino acids. Between the trimmed V and J ends, which lost 8 bases and 0 bases, there was a span of 12 bases. In germline, CDR1 is SNHLY, CDR2 FYNNEI. The CDR3 reads CASAGTLSTDTQYF. The CDR3 nucleotides read TGTGCCAGCGCCGGGACTCTGAGCACAGATACGCAGTATTTT.

This sequence joins TRBV4-1 and TRBJ2-7; 11 bases match TRBD1. CDR3 length equals 14 residues. CDR1 MGHRA and CDR2 YSYEKL come from the germline V gene. V was clipped by 7 bases and J by 3 bases; unmatched bases: 5. This CDR3 is CASTPGQGVYEQYF. The CDR3 coding sequence is TGCGCCAGCACCCCGGGACAGGGGGTCTACGAGCAGTACTTC.

This rearrangement joins TRBV12-3 or TRBV12-4 to TRBJ2-7, with 11 positions matching TRBD2. This CDR3 region has 17 residues. V shed 5 bases, J shed 2 bases, and the junction held 11 bases outside the gene matches. CDR3 sequence (DNA): TGTGCCAGCAGTACTTCTAGCGGGAGGTCCCACACCTACGAGCAGTACTTC. Its translation: CASSTSSGRSHTYEQYF.

At least ten counts were recorded for this clonotype. The rearrangement uses TRBV18 and TRBJ2-3; D remains ambiguous. This CDR3 is 12 amino acids long. CDR1 KGHSH and CDR2 LQKENI come from the germline V gene. The ends were cut back, 2 bases at V and 2 bases at J, with 2 bases in the middle. CDR3 residues: CASSPNTDTQYF. The CDR3 bases are TGTGCCAGCTCACCAAACACAGATACGCAGTATTTT.

As concerns this clonotype: A read error may explain this, as a much larger clone is one base away. The chain links TRBV12-3 or TRBV12-4 to TRBJ2-7, with D maybe TRBD1 (5 bases). This CDR3 comprises 14 residues. V was clipped by 7 bases and J by 5 bases, with 18 bases between them. The CDR3 spells CASMGRAVGNEQYF. CDR3 DNA: TGTGCCAGCATGGGCAGGGCAGTGGGAAACGAGCAGTACTTC.

This clonotype was seen repeatedly, ten times or more. V gene TRBV11-3 combines with J gene TRBJ2-1; tentatively, D is TRBD1 (5 bases). With 5 bases removed from V and 9 bases from J, the gap between germline ends came to 14 bases. This CDR3 contains 13 residues. Germline CDR1 reads SGHNT; CDR2 reads YENEEA. The CDR3 region has the DNA TGTGCCAGCAGCCCCAGGCAGGGCGGTGAGCAGTTCTTC. Protein: CASSPRQGGEQFF.

This clonotype has more than one count but fewer than ten. The rearrangement links TRBV10-3 to TRBJ1-5; the D is unclear. The length of the CDR3 is 16 residues. V was clipped by 4 bases and J by 5 bases, with 18 bases between them. The V gene's germline CDR1 is ENHRY and CDR2 SYGVKD. CDR3 region: CAISAGRGGGDQPQHF. The CDR3 DNA reads as TGTGCCATCAGTGCGGGAAGAGGAGGTGGGGATCAGCCCCAGCATTTT.

This chain uses TRBV7-8 with TRBJ1-5; no firm D call. Between the trimmed V and J ends, which lost 1 base and 4 bases, there was a span of 8 bases. CDR1 is SGHVS, CDR2 FQNEAQ, per germline. CDR3 length: 14 residues. As DNA, the CDR3 is TGTGCCAGCAGCTTAGACGGACCTAATCAGCCCCAGCATTTT. This gives the protein CASSLDGPNQPQHF.